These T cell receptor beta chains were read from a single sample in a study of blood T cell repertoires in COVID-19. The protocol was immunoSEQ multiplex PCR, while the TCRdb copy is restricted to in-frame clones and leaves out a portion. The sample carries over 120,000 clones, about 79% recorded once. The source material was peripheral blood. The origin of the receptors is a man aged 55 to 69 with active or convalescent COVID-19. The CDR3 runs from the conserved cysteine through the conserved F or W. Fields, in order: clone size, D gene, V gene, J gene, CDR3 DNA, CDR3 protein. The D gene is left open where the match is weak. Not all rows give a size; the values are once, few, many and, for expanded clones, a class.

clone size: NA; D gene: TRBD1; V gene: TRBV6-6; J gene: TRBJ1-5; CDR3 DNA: TGTGCCAGCACCCACGACAGGGCGAGCAATCAGCCCCAGCATTTT; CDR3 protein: CASTHDRASNQPQHF
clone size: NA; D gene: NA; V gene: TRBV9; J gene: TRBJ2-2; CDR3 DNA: TGTGCCAGCGGGACATTCTTGGAAGGGGAGCTGTTTTTT; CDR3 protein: CASGTFLEGELFF
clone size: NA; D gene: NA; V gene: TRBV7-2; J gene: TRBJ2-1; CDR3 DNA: TGTGCCAGCAGCCTAGGGGGGGGAAGTCGGTTCTTC; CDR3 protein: CASSLGGGSRFF
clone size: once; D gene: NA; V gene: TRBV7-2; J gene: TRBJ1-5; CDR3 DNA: TGTGCCAGCAGCTTAGATGGGGGCCTAGGGCCCCAGCATTTT; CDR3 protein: CASSLDGGLGPQHF
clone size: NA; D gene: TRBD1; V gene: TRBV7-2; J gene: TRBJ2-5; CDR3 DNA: TGTGCCAGCAGCCCAAGAGGGGACAGAGGAGGACAGTACTTC; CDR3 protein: CASSPRGDRGGQYF
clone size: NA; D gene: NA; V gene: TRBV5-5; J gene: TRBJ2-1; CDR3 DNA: TGTGCCAGCAGCTTGGATGGCAGGGTGGGCAATGAGCAGTTCTTC; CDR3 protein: CASSLDGRVGNEQFF
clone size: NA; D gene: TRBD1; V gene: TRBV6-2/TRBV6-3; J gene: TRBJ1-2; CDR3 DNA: TGTGCCAGCAGTTACGGGACAGGGGGCGCGAGTCTCTATGGCTACACCTTC; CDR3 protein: CASSYGTGGASLYGYTF
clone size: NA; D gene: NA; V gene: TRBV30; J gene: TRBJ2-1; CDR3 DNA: TGTGCCTGGAGGGCAGGGGTGGAGGATGAGCAGTTCTTC; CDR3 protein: CAWRAGVEDEQFF
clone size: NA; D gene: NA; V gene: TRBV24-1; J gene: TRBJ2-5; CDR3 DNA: TGTGCCACCTCGGGGTTCGAAGAGACCCAGTACTTC; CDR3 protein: CATSGFEETQYF
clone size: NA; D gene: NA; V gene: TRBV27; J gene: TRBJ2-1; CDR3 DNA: TGTGCCAGCAGGGGGATTTTAAGTGGAGGAAGTTCCAATGAGCAGTTCTTC; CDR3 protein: CASRGILSGGSSNEQFF
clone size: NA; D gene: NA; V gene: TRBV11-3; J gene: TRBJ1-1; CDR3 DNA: TGTGCCAGCAGCCCCGCAGTTCGCAGTAATCGTGAAGCTTTCTTT; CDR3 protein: CASSPAVRSNREAFF
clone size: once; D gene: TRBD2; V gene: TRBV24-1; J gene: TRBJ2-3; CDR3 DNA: TGTGCCACCAGTGACCCGACTAGCGGGAAGACAGATACGCAGTATTTT; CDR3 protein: CATSDPTSGKTDTQYF
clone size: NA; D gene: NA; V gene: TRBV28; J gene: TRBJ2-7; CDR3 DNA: TGTGCCACCGACGACTTGAGCTCCTACGAGCAGTACTTC; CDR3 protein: CATDDLSSYEQYF
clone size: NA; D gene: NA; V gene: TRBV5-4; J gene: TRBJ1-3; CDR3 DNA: TGTGCCAGCAACAGAACTTCCTCTGGAAACACCATATATTTT; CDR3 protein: CASNRTSSGNTIYF
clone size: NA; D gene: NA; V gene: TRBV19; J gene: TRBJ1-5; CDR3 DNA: TGTGCCAGTAGTATTGAGCTTTTTAGCAATCAGCCCCAGCATTTT; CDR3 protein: CASSIELFSNQPQHF
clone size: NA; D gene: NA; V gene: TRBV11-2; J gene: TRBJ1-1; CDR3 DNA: TGTGCCAGCAGCGGGACAATAGGGGGAATCACTGAAGCTTTCTTT; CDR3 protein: CASSGTIGGITEAFF
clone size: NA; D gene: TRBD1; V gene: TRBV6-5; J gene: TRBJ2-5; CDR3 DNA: TGTGCCAGCAGTTGGTCCGGGACAGGGTTAGAGACCCAGTACTTC; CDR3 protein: CASSWSGTGLETQYF
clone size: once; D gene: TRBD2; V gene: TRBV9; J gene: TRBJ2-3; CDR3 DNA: TGTGCCAGCAGCTCGCGAGCGGGACCCACAGATACGCAGTATTTT; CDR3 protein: CASSSRAGPTDTQYF
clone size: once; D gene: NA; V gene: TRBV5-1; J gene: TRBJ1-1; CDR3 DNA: TGCGCCAGCAGCGGGGCCCCTGACAGGATCGAAGGAGCTTTCTTT; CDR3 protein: CASSGAPDRIEGAFF
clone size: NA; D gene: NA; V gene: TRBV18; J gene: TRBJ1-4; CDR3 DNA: TGTGCCAGCTCACCATCTATGGGCAATGAAAAACTGTTTTTT; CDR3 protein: CASSPSMGNEKLFF